A selection of T cell receptor beta chains follows, all from one sample in a study of T-cell memory formation after mild COVID-19. TCRdb reprocessed the 5' RACE reads with MiXCR, giving one entry per CDR3 protein. The sample records more than 110,000 distinct CDR3 sequences, around 15% being singletons. The source material was PBMCs or a T cell subset sorted from them (not recorded which). The origin of the receptors is an adult woman who had mild COVID-19 (a few samples of this study predate the infection). Cell type and time point are not known. The CDR3 runs from the conserved cysteine through the conserved F or W. A D gene is named only where the DNA matches it firmly. Size is stated for part of the rows, as once, few or many counts, or as a class when the clone is expanded.

d_gene: NA; j_gene: TRBJ2-7; v_gene: TRBV27; abundance: NA; CDR3aa: CASSSSVRSYEQYF; CDR3nt: TGTGCCAGCAGCTCTAGCGTCCGTTCCTACGAGCAGTACTTC
d_gene: TRBD2; j_gene: TRBJ2-3; v_gene: TRBV23-1; abundance: NA; CDR3aa: CASSPPRTSGSSTDTQYF; CDR3nt: TGCGCCAGCAGTCCCCCCCGGACTAGCGGGTCTAGCACAGATACGCAGTATTTT
d_gene: TRBD1; j_gene: TRBJ2-2; v_gene: TRBV24-1; abundance: NA; CDR3aa: CATSDPEQGARSTGELFF; CDR3nt: TGTGCCACCAGTGATCCAGAACAGGGGGCCCGTTCTACCGGGGAGCTGTTTTTT
d_gene: NA; j_gene: TRBJ2-1; v_gene: TRBV20-1; abundance: few; CDR3aa: CSAPLAGGHEQFF; CDR3nt: TGCAGTGCTCCACTAGCTGGAGGCCATGAGCAGTTCTTC
d_gene: NA; j_gene: TRBJ2-1; v_gene: TRBV20-1; abundance: few; CDR3aa: CSARDGGAASLGDEQFF; CDR3nt: TGCAGTGCTAGAGATGGGGGGGCGGCTAGCCTGGGGGATGAGCAGTTCTTC
d_gene: NA; j_gene: TRBJ1-5; v_gene: TRBV13; abundance: NA; CDR3aa: CASSLGGGQPQHF; CDR3nt: TGTGCCAGCAGCTTAGGGGGAGGACAGCCCCAGCATTTT
d_gene: NA; j_gene: TRBJ2-7; v_gene: TRBV29-1; abundance: few; CDR3aa: CSVGGDLTYEQYF; CDR3nt: TGCAGCGTTGGGGGGGACCTAACCTACGAGCAGTACTTC
d_gene: TRBD2; j_gene: TRBJ2-1; v_gene: TRBV2; abundance: few; CDR3aa: CASSVHSGGRSNEQFF; CDR3nt: TGTGCCAGCAGTGTTCATAGCGGGGGGAGATCTAATGAGCAGTTCTTC
d_gene: NA; j_gene: TRBJ1-5; v_gene: TRBV6-1; abundance: NA; CDR3aa: CASQDPTSNQPQHF; CDR3nt: TGTGCCAGCCAGGATCCCACCAGCAATCAGCCCCAGCATTTT
d_gene: TRBD1; j_gene: TRBJ2-1; v_gene: TRBV7-8; abundance: few; CDR3aa: CASSLNAGTGRDEQFF; CDR3nt: TGTGCCAGCAGCTTAAATGCCGGGACAGGGAGGGATGAGCAGTTCTTC
d_gene: NA; j_gene: TRBJ2-2; v_gene: TRBV27; abundance: few; CDR3aa: CASTVRGGRTGELFF; CDR3nt: TGTGCCAGCACCGTACGAGGGGGTCGCACCGGGGAGCTGTTTTTT
d_gene: TRBD1; j_gene: TRBJ2-7; v_gene: TRBV6-2/TRBV6-3; abundance: NA; CDR3aa: CASSLTGGSSYEQYF; CDR3nt: TGTGCCAGCAGTCTCACAGGGGGCAGCTCCTACGAGCAGTACTTC
d_gene: NA; j_gene: TRBJ2-1; v_gene: TRBV12-3/TRBV12-4; abundance: NA; CDR3aa: CASSSGPGLPEQFF; CDR3nt: TGTGCCAGCAGTTCGGGTCCGGGATTACCTGAGCAGTTCTTC
d_gene: TRBD2; j_gene: TRBJ2-1; v_gene: TRBV20-1; abundance: NA; CDR3aa: CSARPSGRVDYNEQFF; CDR3nt: TGCAGTGCGAGACCTAGCGGGAGGGTAGACTACAATGAGCAGTTCTTC
d_gene: TRBD2; j_gene: TRBJ2-1; v_gene: TRBV6-1; abundance: NA; CDR3aa: CASSEHLAGAFEQFF; CDR3nt: TGTGCCAGCAGTGAACACCTAGCGGGAGCTTTTGAGCAGTTCTTC
d_gene: TRBD2; j_gene: TRBJ2-3; v_gene: TRBV4-1; abundance: few; CDR3aa: CASSQVASGGTDTQYF; CDR3nt: TGCGCCAGCAGCCAAGTCGCTAGCGGGGGTACAGATACGCAGTATTTT
d_gene: NA; j_gene: TRBJ1-2; v_gene: TRBV6-5; abundance: NA; CDR3aa: CASSYSSLIGVDGYTF; CDR3nt: TGTGCCAGCAGTTACTCATCCCTTATCGGGGTAGATGGCTACACCTTC
d_gene: TRBD1; j_gene: TRBJ1-5; v_gene: TRBV19; abundance: many; CDR3aa: CASSIDDRDNQPQHF; CDR3nt: TGTGCCAGTAGTATAGATGACAGGGACAATCAGCCCCAGCATTTT
d_gene: NA; j_gene: TRBJ1-4; v_gene: TRBV6-5; abundance: many; CDR3aa: CASSGVRENEKLFF; CDR3nt: TGTGCCAGCTCCGGGGTCAGGGAGAATGAAAAACTGTTTTTT
d_gene: TRBD2; j_gene: TRBJ2-5; v_gene: TRBV4-2; abundance: NA; CDR3aa: CASSQDIRSLAANQETQYF; CDR3nt: TGTGCCAGCAGCCAAGATATACGGAGTCTAGCGGCTAATCAAGAGACCCAGTACTTC
d_gene: NA; j_gene: TRBJ2-1; v_gene: TRBV5-1; abundance: few; CDR3aa: CASSDGTQNEQFF; CDR3nt: TGCGCCAGCAGCGACGGGACTCAAAATGAGCAGTTCTTC
d_gene: NA; j_gene: TRBJ2-7; v_gene: TRBV27; abundance: many; CDR3aa: CASQSGQGAYEQYF; CDR3nt: TGTGCCAGCCAAAGCGGGCAGGGGGCCTACGAGCAGTACTTC
d_gene: NA; j_gene: TRBJ2-1; v_gene: TRBV7-9; abundance: NA; CDR3aa: CASSSPYSLSEQFF; CDR3nt: TGTGCCAGCAGCTCCCCTTACTCGTTATCTGAGCAGTTCTTC
d_gene: NA; j_gene: TRBJ2-5; v_gene: TRBV12-3/TRBV12-4; abundance: many; CDR3aa: CASSLRIQETQYF; CDR3nt: TGTGCCAGCAGTTTACGTATTCAAGAGACCCAGTACTTC
d_gene: NA; j_gene: TRBJ1-3; v_gene: TRBV4-3; abundance: NA; CDR3aa: CASSQPNRGHRNTIYF; CDR3nt: TGCGCCAGCAGCCAACCCAACCGGGGACACCGAAACACCATATATTTT
d_gene: NA; j_gene: TRBJ1-1; v_gene: TRBV5-6; abundance: NA; CDR3aa: CASSYPVANTEAFF; CDR3nt: TGTGCCAGCAGCTACCCGGTGGCGAACACTGAAGCTTTCTTT
d_gene: TRBD1; j_gene: TRBJ2-3; v_gene: TRBV6-6; abundance: NA; CDR3aa: CASSYLRTGVDTQYF; CDR3nt: TGTGCCAGCAGTTACCTCAGGACAGGGGTAGATACGCAGTATTTT
d_gene: TRBD2; j_gene: TRBJ2-1; v_gene: TRBV5-4; abundance: few; CDR3aa: CASSTGLAGGLGFF; CDR3nt: TGTGCCAGCAGCACGGGACTAGCGGGAGGGTTGGGGTTCTTC
d_gene: NA; j_gene: TRBJ1-5; v_gene: TRBV19; abundance: few; CDR3aa: CASSIAGDMDQPQHF; CDR3nt: TGTGCCAGTAGTATAGCAGGGGACATGGATCAGCCCCAGCATTTT
d_gene: NA; j_gene: TRBJ2-7; v_gene: TRBV4-1; abundance: NA; CDR3aa: CASSHQRGYEEYF; CDR3nt: TGCGCCAGCAGCCACCAGAGGGGTTACGAGGAGTACTTC
d_gene: NA; j_gene: TRBJ1-1; v_gene: TRBV20-1; abundance: NA; CDR3aa: CSARGLVPEAFF; CDR3nt: TGCAGTGCTAGAGGGTTGGTCCCTGAAGCTTTCTTT
d_gene: TRBD1; j_gene: TRBJ1-5; v_gene: TRBV24-1; abundance: NA; CDR3aa: CATSDPRTGGNQPQHF; CDR3nt: TGTGCCACCAGTGATCCGAGGACAGGGGGCAATCAGCCCCAGCATTTT
d_gene: NA; j_gene: TRBJ2-2; v_gene: TRBV19; abundance: NA; CDR3aa: CASSRISGSSNTGELFF; CDR3nt: TGTGCCAGTAGTAGAATTTCGGGGAGCTCGAACACCGGGGAGCTGTTTTTT
d_gene: TRBD1; j_gene: TRBJ1-2; v_gene: TRBV27; abundance: NA; CDR3aa: CASSLAQGALGYTF; CDR3nt: TGTGCCAGCAGTCTAGCGCAGGGGGCTCTTGGCTACACCTTC
d_gene: TRBD1; j_gene: TRBJ2-3; v_gene: TRBV3-1; abundance: NA; CDR3aa: CASSQAPGTGEKDTQYF; CDR3nt: TGTGCCAGCAGCCAGGCCCCCGGGACAGGGGAAAAAGATACGCAGTATTTT
d_gene: NA; j_gene: TRBJ1-2; v_gene: TRBV12-3/TRBV12-4; abundance: NA; CDR3aa: CASGGGSNYGYTF; CDR3nt: TGTGCCAGCGGGGGGGGGAGCAACTATGGCTACACCTTC
d_gene: TRBD1; j_gene: TRBJ1-2; v_gene: TRBV12-3/TRBV12-4; abundance: many; CDR3aa: CASSLTGRYGYTF; CDR3nt: TGTGCCAGCAGTTTGACAGGGCGGTATGGCTACACCTTC
d_gene: NA; j_gene: TRBJ1-4; v_gene: TRBV7-8; abundance: few; CDR3aa: CASSRSVSEGEKLFF; CDR3nt: TGTGCCAGCAGCAGATCGGTCTCAGAGGGTGAAAAACTGTTTTTT
d_gene: NA; j_gene: TRBJ2-1; v_gene: TRBV24-1; abundance: NA; CDR3aa: CATQAVNEQFF; CDR3nt: TGTGCCACCCAAGCGGTGAATGAGCAGTTCTTC